These 2 T cell receptor beta chains were sequenced from one sample in a study of beta chain features in type 1 diabetes (dated by TCRdb to between 2018 and 2020). Results and caveats for the whole study, not just this receptor: In all four CD4+ subsets, TCRB CDR3 length was moderately but significantly shorter in type 1 diabetes patients.

Their antigen targets remain unknown. The library was obtained by the immunoSEQ multiplex PCR assay. The entire amount of isolated RNA was reverse transcribed using the High Capacity cDNA Reverse Transcription Kit, so the sequenced TCRB transcripts were expressed ones. This immuneACCESS table, as held by TCRdb, lists in-frame sequences with V and J called but not all clones. Of the missing ones, under half trace to an unresolved V gene in checked studies; the others have no known cause. The sample table records roughly 38,000 clones; over 50% of these occur just once. Under 2% of the sample rests with the top ten. The sample was Tregs from blood. The cell subset or site label of this sample denotes: regulatory CD4+ T cells. The receptors originated from a man under 40 with type 1 diabetes. Some clones in this sample may be carry-over from other donors' samples.

The chain uses TRBV9 and TRBJ2-1; D unclear. The CDR3 length is 14 residues. Trimming left V 3 bases short and J 3 bases short, with 10 bases between. Germline V gene lookup returns CDR1 SGDLS and CDR2 YYNGEE. As DNA, the CDR3 is TGTGCCAGCAGCGCCTCCGCCGGCTACAATGAGCAGTTCTTC. Its translation is CASSASAGYNEQFF.

This clone occurred a few times. The J gene is TRBJ1-2, the V gene TRBV7-9; D might be TRBD1 (6 bases). V was cut by 11 bases and J by 5 bases, with 15 bases left in between. The germline gives CDR1 SEHNR, CDR2 FQNEAQ (reference sequence). The CDR3 loop spans 12 amino acids. The CDR3 nucleotides read TGTGCCGCAGGGGTCCCGCTGTATGGCTACACCTTC. Amino acids: CAAGVPLYGYTF.